This T cell receptor (beta chain) was sequenced in a study of cytomegalovirus exposure and HLA in healthy donors. V lost 8 bases and J lost 2; bases outside the gene matches: 10. Germline CDR1 and CDR2: LNHDA and SQIVND (reference sequence). This CDR3 region has 16 residues. 13 Jbeta primers and 60 Vbeta primers were used for the PCR. Generated by immunoSEQ multiplex PCR, the TCRdb table keeps only in-frame clones and is missing some. This table holds some 150,000 clones, 70% to 80% found once. The chain employs TRBV19 and TRBJ1-5; 9 nucleotides match TRBD1. The clonotype was recovered from a man under 40 in good health and CMV-seropositive. The sample was PBMCs. The CDR3 loop is CASSILQGAGNQPQHF. The DNA for the CDR3 is TGTGCCAGTTCAATTCTACAGGGGGCGGGCAATCAGCCCCAGCATTTT.